What follows describes a single TCR beta chain. What it recognizes is unknown. With a much larger clone just one base away, this may be a read error. The data originate from a study of blood T cells in healthy people across ages. Whole-study context: Roughly one uniquely barcoded beta molecule per two T cells was captured.

It was with a sample-barcoded 5' primer and a J-beta primer mix that a second PCR of roughly 7 to 11 cycles was run. Each cDNA molecule received a tag from a template-switch adaptor that had 12 random nucleotides. TCRdb re-called the 5' RACE reads with MiXCR, one entry per CDR3 protein. The sample includes more than 800,000 distinct CDR3 sequences, around 28% of them seen just once. The CDR3 runs 13 residues. Germline CDR1 KGHSH, CDR2 LQKENI. Findings of the study overall: Age advanced and TCR beta diversity per million T cells fell, roughly linearly.

Sequenced input: blood. The rearrangement uses TRBV18 and TRBJ2-5; TRBD2 agrees at 7 bases. The sequence derives from a woman aged 80 or over in good health. Written as DNA, the CDR3 is TGTGCCGGCTCACGACTAGCCCAAGAGACCCAGTACTTC. This sequence encodes CAGSRLAQETQYF.